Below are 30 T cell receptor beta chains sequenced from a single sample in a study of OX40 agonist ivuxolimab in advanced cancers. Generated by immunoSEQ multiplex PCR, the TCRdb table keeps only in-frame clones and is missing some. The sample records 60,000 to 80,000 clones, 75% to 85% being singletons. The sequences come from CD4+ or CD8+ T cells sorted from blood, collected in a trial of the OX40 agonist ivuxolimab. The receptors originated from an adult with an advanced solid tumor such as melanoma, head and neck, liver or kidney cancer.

CDR3 nucleotides: TGTGCCAGCAGCTTAATTAGCACAGATACGCAGTATTTT. Protein sequence: CASSLISTDTQYF. The chain combines TRBV7-3 with TRBJ2-3; no clear D gene. CDR3 length: 13 amino acids. The germline V and J ends were trimmed by 1 base and 0 bases, with 2 bases remaining between them. Germline V CDR1 and CDR2: SGHTA, FQGTGA.

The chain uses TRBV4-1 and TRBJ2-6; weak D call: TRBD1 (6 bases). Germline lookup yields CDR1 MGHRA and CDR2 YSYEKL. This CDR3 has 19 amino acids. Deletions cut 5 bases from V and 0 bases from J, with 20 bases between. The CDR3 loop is CASSESGQPGLSGANVLTF. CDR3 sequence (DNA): TGCGCCAGCAGCGAGAGCGGACAGCCCGGCCTCTCTGGGGCCAACGTCCTGACTTTC.

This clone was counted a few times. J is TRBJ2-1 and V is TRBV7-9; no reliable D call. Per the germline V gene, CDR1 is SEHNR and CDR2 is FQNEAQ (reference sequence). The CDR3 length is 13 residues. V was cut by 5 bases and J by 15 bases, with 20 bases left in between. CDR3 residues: CASSPGRSSVAFF. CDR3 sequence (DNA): TGTGCCAGCAGCCCCGGCAGGTCGAGTGTAGCGTTCTTC. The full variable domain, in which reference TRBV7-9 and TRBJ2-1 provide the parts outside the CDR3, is DTGVSQNPRHKITKRGQNVTFRCDPISEHNRLYWYRQTLGQGPEFLTYFQNEAQLEKSRLLSDRFSAERPKGSFSTLEIQRTEQGDSAMYLCASSPGRSSVAFFGPGTRLTVL.

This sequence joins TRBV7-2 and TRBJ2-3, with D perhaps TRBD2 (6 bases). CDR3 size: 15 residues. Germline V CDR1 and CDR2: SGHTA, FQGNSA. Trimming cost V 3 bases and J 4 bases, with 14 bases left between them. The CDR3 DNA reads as TGTGCCAGCAGCTTTAGTCGGGACTCCCCAGATACGCAGTATTTT. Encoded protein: CASSFSRDSPDTQYF.

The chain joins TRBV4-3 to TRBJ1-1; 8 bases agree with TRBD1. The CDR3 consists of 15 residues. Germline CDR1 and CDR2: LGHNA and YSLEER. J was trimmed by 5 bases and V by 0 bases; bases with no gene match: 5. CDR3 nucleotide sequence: TGCGCCAGCAGCCAAGATAACAGGGGGGGAACTGAAGCTTTCTTT. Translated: CASSQDNRGGTEAFF.

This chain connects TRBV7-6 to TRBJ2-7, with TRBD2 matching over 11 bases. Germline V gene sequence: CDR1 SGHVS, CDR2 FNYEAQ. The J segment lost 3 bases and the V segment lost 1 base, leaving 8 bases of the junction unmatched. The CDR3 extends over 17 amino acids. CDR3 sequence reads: CASSLVASGRLGYEQYF. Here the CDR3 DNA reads TGTGCCAGCAGCTTAGTGGCTAGCGGGAGGCTGGGCTACGAGCAGTACTTC.

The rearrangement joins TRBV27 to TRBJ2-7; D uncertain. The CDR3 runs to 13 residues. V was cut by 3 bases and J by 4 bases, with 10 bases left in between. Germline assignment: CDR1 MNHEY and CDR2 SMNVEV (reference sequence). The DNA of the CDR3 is TGTGCCAGCAGTTTGACCCCCTCGTACGAGCAGTACTTC. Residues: CASSLTPSYEQYF.

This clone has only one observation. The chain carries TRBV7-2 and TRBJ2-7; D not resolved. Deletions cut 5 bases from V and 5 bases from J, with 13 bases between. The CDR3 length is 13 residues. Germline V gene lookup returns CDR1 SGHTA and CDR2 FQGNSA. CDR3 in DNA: TGTGCCAGCAGCCCGGTGGATGGGAACGAGCAGTACTTC. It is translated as CASSPVDGNEQYF.

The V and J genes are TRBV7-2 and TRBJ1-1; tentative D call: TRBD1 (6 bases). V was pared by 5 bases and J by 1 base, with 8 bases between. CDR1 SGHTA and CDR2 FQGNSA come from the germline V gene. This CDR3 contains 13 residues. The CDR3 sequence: CASSRQENTEAFF. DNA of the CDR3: TGTGCCAGCAGCAGACAGGAGAACACTGAAGCTTTCTTT.

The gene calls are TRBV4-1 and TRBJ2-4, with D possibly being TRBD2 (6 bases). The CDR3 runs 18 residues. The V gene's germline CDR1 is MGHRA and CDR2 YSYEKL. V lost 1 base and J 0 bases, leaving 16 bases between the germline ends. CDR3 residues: CASSQGYRRGLAKNIQYF. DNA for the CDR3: TGCGCCAGCAGCCAAGGATACCGGAGGGGCTTAGCCAAAAACATTCAGTACTTC.

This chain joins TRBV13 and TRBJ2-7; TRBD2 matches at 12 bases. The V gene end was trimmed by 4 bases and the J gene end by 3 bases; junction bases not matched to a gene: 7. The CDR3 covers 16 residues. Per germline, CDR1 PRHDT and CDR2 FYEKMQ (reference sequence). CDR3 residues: CASSSRILAGGYEQYF. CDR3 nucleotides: TGTGCCAGCAGCTCGAGAATACTAGCGGGGGGCTACGAGCAGTACTTC.

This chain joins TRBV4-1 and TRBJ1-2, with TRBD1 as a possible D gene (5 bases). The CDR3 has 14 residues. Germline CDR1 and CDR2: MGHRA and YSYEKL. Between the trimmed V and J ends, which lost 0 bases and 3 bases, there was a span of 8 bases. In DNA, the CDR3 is TGCGCCAGCAGCCAAGAACAGGCGTACTATGGCTACACCTTC. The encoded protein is CASSQEQAYYGYTF.

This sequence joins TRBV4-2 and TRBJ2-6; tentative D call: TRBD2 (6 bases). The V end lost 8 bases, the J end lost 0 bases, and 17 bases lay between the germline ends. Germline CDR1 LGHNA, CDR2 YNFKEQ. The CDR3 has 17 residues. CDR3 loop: CASRALLARSGANVLTF. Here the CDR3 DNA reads TGTGCCAGCCGCGCCCTACTAGCCCGCTCTGGGGCCAACGTCCTGACTTTC.

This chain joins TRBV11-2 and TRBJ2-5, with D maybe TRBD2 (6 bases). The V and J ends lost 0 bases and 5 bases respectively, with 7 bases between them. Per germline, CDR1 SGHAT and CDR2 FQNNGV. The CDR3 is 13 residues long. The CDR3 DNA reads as TGTGCCAGCAGCTTAGAGCTAGCGGAGACCCAGTACTTC. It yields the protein CASSLELAETQYF.

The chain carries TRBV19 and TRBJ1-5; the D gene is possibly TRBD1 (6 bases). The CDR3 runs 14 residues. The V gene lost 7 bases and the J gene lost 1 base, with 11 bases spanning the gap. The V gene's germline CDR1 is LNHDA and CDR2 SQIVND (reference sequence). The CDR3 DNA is TGTGCCAGTAAAGAGGGGGTAAGCAATCAGCCCCAGCATTTT. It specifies CASKEGVSNQPQHF.

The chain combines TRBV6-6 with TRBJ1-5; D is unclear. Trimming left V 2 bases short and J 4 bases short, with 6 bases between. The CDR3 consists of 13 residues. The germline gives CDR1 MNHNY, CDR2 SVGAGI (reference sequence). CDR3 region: CASSYDGNQPQHF. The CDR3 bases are TGTGCCAGCAGTTACGACGGAAATCAGCCCCAGCATTTT.

The DNA of the CDR3 is TGTGCCAGCAGCTTACCCCGAGGGGCGGATAACACCGGGGAGCTGTTTTTT. Translation: CASSLPRGADNTGELFF. The genes are TRBV7-6 and TRBJ2-2; D could derive from TRBD1 or TRBD2 (5 bases each). The CDR3 length is 17 residues. Germline lookup yields CDR1 SGHVS and CDR2 FNYEAQ. Trimming removed 2 bases at V and 2 bases at J, with 15 bases between.

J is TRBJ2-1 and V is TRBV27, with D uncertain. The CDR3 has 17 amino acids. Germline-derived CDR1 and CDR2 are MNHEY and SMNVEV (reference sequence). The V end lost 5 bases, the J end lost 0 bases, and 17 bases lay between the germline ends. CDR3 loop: CASSRIDASSSYNEQFF. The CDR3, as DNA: TGTGCCAGCAGTCGGATCGACGCATCAAGCTCCTACAATGAGCAGTTCTTC.

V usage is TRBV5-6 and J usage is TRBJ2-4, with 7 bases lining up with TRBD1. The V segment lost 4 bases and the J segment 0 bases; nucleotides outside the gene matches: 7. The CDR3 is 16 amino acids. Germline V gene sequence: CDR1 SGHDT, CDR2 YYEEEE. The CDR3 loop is CASSRQGPLAKNIQYF. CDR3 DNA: TGTGCCAGCAGCAGACAGGGTCCCCTAGCCAAAAACATTCAGTACTTC.

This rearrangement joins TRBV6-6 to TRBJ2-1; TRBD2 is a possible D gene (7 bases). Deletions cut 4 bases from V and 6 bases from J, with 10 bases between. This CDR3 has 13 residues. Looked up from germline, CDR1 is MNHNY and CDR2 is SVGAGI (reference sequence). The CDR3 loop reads CASSWGGINEQFF. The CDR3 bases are TGTGCCAGCAGTTGGGGGGGCATCAATGAGCAGTTCTTC.

Here the CDR3 reads CASSFKITYEQYF. In DNA form, the CDR3 reads TGTGCCAGCAGTTTTAAAATTACCTACGAGCAGTACTTC. The chain is built from TRBV27 and TRBJ2-7; D is undetermined. V was clipped by 3 bases and J by 2 bases, with 8 bases between them. There are 13 residues in the CDR3. Germline CDR1 reads MNHEY; CDR2 reads SMNVEV (reference sequence).

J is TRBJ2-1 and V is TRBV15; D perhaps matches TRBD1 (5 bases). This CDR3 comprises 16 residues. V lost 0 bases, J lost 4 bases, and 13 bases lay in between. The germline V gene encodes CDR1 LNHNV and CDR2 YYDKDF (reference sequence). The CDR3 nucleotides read TGTGCCACCAGCAGAGATTTACGACAGTTATACAATGAGCAGTTCTTC. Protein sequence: CATSRDLRQLYNEQFF.

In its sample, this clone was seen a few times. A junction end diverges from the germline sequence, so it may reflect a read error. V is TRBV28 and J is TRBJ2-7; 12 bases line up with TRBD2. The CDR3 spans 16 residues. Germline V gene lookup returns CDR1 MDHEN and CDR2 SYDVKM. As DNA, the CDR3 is TGTGCCAGCAGTTTGCTAGCGGGAGGGCTATCCTTCGAGCAGTACTTC. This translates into CASSLLAGGLSFEQYF.

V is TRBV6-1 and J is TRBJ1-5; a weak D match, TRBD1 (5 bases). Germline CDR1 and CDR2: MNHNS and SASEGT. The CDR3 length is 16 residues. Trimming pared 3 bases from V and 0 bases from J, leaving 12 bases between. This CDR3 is CASSDYGAFSNQPQHF. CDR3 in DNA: TGTGCCAGCAGTGACTATGGGGCTTTTAGCAATCAGCCCCAGCATTTT.

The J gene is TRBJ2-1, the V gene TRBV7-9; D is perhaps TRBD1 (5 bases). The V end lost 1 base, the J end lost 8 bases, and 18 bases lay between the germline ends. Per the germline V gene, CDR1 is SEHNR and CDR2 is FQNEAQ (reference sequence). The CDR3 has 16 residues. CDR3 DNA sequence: TGTGCCAGCAGCTTAGACCCCATGGACAAGTATCATGAGCAGTTCTTC. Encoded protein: CASSLDPMDKYHEQFF. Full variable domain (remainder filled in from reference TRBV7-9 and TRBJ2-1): DTGVSQNPRHKITKRGQNVTFRCDPISEHNRLYWYRQTLGQGPEFLTYFQNEAQLEKSRLLSDRFSAERPKGSFSTLEIQRTEQGDSAMYLCASSLDPMDKYHEQFFGPGTRLTVL.

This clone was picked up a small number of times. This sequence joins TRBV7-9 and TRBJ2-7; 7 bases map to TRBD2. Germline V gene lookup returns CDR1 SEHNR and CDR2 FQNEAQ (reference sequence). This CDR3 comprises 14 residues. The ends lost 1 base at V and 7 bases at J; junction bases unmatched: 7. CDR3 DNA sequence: TGTGCCAGCAGCTTAGGTAGCGGAGCGGGAGAGCAGTACTTC. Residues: CASSLGSGAGEQYF.

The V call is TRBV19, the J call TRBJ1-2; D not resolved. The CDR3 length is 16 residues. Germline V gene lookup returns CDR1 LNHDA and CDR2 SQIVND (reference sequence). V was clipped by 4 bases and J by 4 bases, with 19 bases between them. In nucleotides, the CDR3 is TGTGCCAGTAGTAATCTTCGGACTCGAAAGACCTATGGCTACACCTTC. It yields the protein CASSNLRTRKTYGYTF.

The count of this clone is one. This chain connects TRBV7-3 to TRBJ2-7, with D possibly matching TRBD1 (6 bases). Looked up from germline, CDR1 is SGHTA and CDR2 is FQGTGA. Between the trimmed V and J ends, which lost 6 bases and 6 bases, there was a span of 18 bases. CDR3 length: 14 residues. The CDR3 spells CASRRTTGTGEQYF. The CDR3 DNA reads TGTGCCAGCAGAAGGACCACAGGGACGGGCGAGCAGTACTTC.

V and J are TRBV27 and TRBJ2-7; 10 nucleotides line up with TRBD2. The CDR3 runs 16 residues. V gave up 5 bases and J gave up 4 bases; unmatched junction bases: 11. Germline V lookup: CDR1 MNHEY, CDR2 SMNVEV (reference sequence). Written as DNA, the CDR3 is TGTGCCAGCAGTCAGCGAGGTAGCGGGAGGACGTACGAGCAGTACTTC. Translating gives CASSQRGSGRTYEQYF.

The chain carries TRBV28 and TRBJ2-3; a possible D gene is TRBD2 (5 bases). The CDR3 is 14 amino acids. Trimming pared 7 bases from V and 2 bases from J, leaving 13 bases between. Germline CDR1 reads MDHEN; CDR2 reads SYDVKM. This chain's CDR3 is CASKASSITDTQYF. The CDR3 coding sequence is TGTGCCAGCAAGGCTAGCTCTATCACAGATACGCAGTATTTT.